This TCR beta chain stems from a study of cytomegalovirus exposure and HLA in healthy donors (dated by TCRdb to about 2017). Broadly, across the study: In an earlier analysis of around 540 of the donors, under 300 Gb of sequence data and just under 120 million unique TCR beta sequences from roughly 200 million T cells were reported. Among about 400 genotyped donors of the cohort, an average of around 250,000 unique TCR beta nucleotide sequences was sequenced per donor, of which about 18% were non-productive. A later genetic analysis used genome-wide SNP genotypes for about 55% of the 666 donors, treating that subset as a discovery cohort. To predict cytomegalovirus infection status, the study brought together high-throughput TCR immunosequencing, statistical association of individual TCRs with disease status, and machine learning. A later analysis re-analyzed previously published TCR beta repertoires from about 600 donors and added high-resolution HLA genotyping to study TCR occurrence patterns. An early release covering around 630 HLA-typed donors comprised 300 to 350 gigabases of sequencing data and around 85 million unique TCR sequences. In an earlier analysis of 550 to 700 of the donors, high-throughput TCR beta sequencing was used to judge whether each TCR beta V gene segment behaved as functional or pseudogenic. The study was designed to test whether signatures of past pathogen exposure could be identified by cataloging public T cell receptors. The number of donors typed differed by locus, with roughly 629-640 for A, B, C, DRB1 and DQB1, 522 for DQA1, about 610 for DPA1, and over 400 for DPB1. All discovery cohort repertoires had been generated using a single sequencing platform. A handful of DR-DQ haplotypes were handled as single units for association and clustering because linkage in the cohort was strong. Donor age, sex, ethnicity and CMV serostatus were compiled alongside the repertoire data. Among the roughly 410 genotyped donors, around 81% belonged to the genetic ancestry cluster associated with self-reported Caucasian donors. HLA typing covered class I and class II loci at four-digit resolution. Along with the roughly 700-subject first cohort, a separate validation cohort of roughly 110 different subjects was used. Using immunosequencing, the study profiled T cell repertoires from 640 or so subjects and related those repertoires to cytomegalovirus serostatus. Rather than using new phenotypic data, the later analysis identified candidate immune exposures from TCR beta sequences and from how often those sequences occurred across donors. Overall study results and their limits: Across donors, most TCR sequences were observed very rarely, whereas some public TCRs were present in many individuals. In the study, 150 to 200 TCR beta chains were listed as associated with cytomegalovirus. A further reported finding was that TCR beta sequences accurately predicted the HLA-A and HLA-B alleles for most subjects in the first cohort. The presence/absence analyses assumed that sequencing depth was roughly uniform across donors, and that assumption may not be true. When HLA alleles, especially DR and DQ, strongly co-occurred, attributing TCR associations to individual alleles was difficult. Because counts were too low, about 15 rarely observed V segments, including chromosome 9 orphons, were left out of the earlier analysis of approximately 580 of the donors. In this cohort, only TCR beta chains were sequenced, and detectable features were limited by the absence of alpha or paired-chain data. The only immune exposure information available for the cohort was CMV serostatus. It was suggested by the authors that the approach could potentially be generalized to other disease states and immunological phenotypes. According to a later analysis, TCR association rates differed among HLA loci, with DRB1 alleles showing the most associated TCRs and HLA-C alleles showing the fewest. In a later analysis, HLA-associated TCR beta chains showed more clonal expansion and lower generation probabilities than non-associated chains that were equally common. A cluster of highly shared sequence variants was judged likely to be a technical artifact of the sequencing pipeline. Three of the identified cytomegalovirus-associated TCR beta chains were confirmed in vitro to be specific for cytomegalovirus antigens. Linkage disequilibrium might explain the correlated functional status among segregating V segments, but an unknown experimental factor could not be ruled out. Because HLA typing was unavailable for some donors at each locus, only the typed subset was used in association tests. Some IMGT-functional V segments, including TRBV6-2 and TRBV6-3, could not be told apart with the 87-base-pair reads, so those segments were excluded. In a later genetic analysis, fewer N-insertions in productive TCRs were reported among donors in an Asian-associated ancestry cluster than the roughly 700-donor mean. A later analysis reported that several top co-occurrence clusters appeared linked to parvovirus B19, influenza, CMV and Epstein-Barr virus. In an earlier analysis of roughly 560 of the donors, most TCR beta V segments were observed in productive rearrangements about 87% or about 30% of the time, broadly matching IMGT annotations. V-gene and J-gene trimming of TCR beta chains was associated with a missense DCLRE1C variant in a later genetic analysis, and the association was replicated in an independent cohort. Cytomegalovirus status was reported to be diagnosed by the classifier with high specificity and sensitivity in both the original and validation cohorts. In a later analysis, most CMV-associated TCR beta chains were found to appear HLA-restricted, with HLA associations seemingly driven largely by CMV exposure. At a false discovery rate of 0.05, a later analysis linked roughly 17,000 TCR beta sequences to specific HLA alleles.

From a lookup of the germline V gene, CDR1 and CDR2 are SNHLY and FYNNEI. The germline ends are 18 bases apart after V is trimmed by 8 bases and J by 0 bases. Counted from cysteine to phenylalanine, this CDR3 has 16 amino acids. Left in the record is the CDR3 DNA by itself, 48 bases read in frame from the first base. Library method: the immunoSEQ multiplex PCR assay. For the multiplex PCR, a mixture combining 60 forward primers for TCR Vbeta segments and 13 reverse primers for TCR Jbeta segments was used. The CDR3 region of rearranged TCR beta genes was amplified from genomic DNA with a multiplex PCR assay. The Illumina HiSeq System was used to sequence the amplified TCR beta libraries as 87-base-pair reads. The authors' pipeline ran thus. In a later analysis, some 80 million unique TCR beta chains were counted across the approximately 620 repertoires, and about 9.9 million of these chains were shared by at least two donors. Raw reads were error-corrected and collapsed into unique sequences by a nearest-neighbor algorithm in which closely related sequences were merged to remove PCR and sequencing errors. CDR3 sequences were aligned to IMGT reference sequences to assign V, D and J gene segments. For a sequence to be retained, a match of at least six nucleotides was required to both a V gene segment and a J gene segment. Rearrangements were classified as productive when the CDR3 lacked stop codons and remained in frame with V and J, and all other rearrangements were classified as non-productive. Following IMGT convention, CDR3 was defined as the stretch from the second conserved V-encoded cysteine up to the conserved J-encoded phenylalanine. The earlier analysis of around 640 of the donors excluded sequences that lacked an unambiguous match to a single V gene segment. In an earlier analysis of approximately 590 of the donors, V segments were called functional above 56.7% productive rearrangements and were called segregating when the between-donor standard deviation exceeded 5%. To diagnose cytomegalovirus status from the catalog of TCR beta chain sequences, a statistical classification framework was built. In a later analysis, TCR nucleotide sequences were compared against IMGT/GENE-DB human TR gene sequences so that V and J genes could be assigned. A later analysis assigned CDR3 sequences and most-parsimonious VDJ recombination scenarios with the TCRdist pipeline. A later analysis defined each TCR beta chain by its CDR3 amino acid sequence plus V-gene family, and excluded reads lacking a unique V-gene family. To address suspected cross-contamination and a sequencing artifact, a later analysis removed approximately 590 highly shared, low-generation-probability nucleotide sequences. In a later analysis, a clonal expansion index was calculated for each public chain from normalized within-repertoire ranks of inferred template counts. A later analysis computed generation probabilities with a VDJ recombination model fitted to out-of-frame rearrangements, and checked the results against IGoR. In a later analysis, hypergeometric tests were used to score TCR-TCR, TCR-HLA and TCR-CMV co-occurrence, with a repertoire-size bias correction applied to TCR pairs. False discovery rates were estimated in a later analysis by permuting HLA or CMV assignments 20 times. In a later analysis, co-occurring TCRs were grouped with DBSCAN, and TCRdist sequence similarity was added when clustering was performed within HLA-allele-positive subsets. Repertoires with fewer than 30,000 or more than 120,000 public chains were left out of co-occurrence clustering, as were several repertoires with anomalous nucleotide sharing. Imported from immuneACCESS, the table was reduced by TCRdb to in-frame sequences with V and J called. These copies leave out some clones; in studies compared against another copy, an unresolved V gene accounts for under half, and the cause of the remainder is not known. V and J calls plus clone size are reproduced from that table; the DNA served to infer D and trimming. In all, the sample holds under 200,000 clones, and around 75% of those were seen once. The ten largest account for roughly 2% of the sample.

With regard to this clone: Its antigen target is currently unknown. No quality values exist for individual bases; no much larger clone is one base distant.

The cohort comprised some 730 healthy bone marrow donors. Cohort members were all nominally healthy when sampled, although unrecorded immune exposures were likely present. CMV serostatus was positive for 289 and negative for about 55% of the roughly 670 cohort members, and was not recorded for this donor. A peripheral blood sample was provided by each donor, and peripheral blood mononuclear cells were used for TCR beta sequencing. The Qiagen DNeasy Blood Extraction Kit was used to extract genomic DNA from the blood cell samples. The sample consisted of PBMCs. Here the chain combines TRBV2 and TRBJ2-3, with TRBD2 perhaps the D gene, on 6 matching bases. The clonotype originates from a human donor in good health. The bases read TGTGCCAGCCTAAAAAGAGGCGGGGCTAGCACAGATACGCAGTATTTT. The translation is CASLKRGGASTDTQYF.